Listed here are 4 T cell receptor beta chains from one sample, sequenced in a study of glioma-infiltrating T cells. The iRepertoire nested amplicon-rescue multiplex PCR amplified TCR alpha and beta CDR3s from RNA. Each CDR3 protein is one row after TCRdb ran MiXCR on the multiplex PCR reads. In the table there are roughly 100,000 distinct CDR3 sequences, roughly 30% of which are singletons. The sequenced material came from glioma tissue, nonneoplastic brain tissue, or PBMCs (not recorded which). All receptors derive from a human donor with low-grade glioma or glioblastoma, undergoing nonglioma brain surgery, or in good health (not recorded which).

This clonotype was recorded many times. One end of the junction is discordant with germline, which a read error may explain. The genes are TRBV25-1 and TRBJ2-7; D call uncertain. Germline V gene sequence: CDR1 MGHDK, CDR2 SYGVNS. The CDR3 sequence is 11 residues long. In DNA form, the CDR3 reads TGTGCCAGCAGTCAATACTTCGGGCAGTACTTC. Translated, it gives CASSQYFGQYF.

This clonotype showed up just a few times. The chain employs TRBV20-1 and TRBJ2-7, with 10 bases matching TRBD2. V dropped 2 bases and J dropped 4; count of bases not matched to a gene: 5. The V gene's germline CDR1 is DFQATT and CDR2 SNEGSKA (reference sequence). The CDR3 covers 14 residues. The CDR3 DNA is TGCAGTGCTAGACCAGCGGGGGGGAGGTACGAGCAGTACTTC. This gives the protein CSARPAGGRYEQYF.

This clonotype was counted many times. The chain couples TRBV7-2 to TRBJ2-4; D is unclear. V gave up 5 bases and J gave up 5 bases, with 7 bases separating them. CDR3 length: 12 amino acids. The germline V gene encodes CDR1 SGHTA and CDR2 FQGNSA. The CDR3 DNA follows: TGTGCCAGCAGCCACCCGGAAAACATTCAGTACTTC. Translated, it gives CASSHPENIQYF.

The V call is TRBV10-3, the J call TRBJ2-3, with D uncertain. CDR1 is ENHRY and CDR2 is SYGVKD in the germline V gene. Trimming removed 4 bases from V and 5 bases from J, with 10 bases in between. The CDR3 is 13 amino acids. In DNA form, the CDR3 reads TGTGCCATCAGTGCTAAGAGTATAGATACGCAGTATTTT. Residues: CAISAKSIDTQYF.